This paragraph reports one TCR beta chain. What it binds is not known. This sample is drawn from a study of identical twins. Study-wide results and limits: Cord blood beta clonotypes that were abundant carried fewer insertions, and memory repertoires showed no such trend. Monozygotic twins shared more out-of-frame TCR alpha than recombination models predicted.

The ends lost 2 bases at V and 4 bases at J; junction bases unmatched: 4. The CDR3 spans 15 residues. The V gene's germline CDR1 is DFQATT and CDR2 SNEGSKA (reference sequence). Healthy Caucasians supplied all donations. Through template switching, a universal primer site was introduced, and the cDNA contained unique molecular identifiers. Using its own MiXCR run on the 5' RACE reads, TCRdb lists one record per CDR3 protein. The sample lists approximately 690,000 distinct CDR3 sequences; roughly 6% were seen once. The material sequenced was naive T cells sorted from blood. This clonotype originated in a man aged 18-30 years in good health. The rearrangement joins TRBV20-1 to TRBJ2-1; 11 nucleotides agree with TRBD2. DNA of the CDR3: TGCAGTGCTAGACCCGGGACTAGCGGTTACAATGAGCAGTTCTTC. Translating it yields CSARPGTSGYNEQFF.